The 9 T cell receptor beta chains below were found in one sample sequenced in a study of CD8+ T cells in alopecia areata. After isolation, RNA underwent reverse transcription to generate cDNA as the sequencing template. Sequenced by immunoSEQ multiplex PCR; TCRdb stores in-frame clones only, minus some. The sample includes under 250,000 clones, more than 45% of them seen just once. The treatment: oral pan-JAK inhibitor, 5-10 mg twice daily. The sample consisted of CD4+ T cells sorted from blood, taken at week 4, from a patient treated with tofacitinib. Source of these receptors: a human donor with alopecia areata.

The chain links TRBV7-2 to TRBJ2-5, with 8 bases identical to TRBD1. Germline CDR1 reads SGHTA; CDR2 reads FQGNSA. Trimming at V came to 4 bases and at J to 3 bases, leaving 10 bases not matched to a gene. The CDR3 totals 16 residues. CDR3 bases: TGTGCCAGCAGCTCCTCAATAGGACAGGGCAAAGAGACCCAGTACTTC. This gives the protein CASSSSIGQGKETQYF. The whole variable domain, filled in from reference TRBV7-2 and TRBJ2-5, reads GAGVSQSPSNKVTEKGKDVELRCDPISGHTALYWYRQSLGQGLEFLIYFQGNSAPDKSGLPSDRFSAERTGGSVSTLTIQRTQQEDSAVYLCASSSSIGQGKETQYFGPGTRLLVL.

This clone appeared a few times. V is TRBV7-9 and J is TRBJ1-2; TRBD1 matches at 7 bases. V gave up 4 bases and J gave up 4 bases; unmatched junction bases: 6. Looked up from germline, CDR1 is SEHNR and CDR2 is FQNEAQ (reference sequence). The CDR3 is made up of 14 amino acids. CDR3 DNA sequence: TGTGCCAGCAGCTCACCGGGACAGATCTATGGCTACACCTTC. Translation gives CASSSPGQIYGYTF.

The chain links TRBV7-2 to TRBJ2-3, with unresolved D. CDR1 and CDR2 (germline): SGHTA, FQGNSA. Trimming left V 1 base short and J 0 bases short, with 11 bases between. This CDR3 spans 16 amino acids. The CDR3 region is CASSLGNSASTDTQYF. The CDR3 nucleotides are TGTGCCAGCAGCTTAGGCAACAGTGCTAGCACAGATACGCAGTATTTT.

This sequence joins TRBV30 and TRBJ1-2, with a weak D call TRBD1 (6 bases). The germline V gene encodes CDR1 GTSNPN and CDR2 SVGIG (reference sequence). The CDR3 is 13 residues long. V dropped 1 base and J dropped 4 bases, with 10 bases sitting between them. CDR3 amino acids: CAWSAQGSYGYTF. Written as DNA, the CDR3 is TGTGCCTGGAGTGCCCAGGGGTCCTATGGCTACACCTTC. The variable domain in full, with the rest retrieved from reference TRBV30 and TRBJ1-2, is SQTIHQWPATLVQPVGSPLSLECTVEGTSNPNLYWYRQAAGRGLQLLFYSVGIGQISSEVPQNLSASRPQDRQFILSSKKLLLSDSGFYLCAWSAQGSYGYTFGSGTRLTVV.

V is TRBV27 and J is TRBJ1-6; 9 bases map to TRBD1. The trim removed 3 bases at V and 6 bases at J, leaving 6 bases unmatched. Germline lookup yields CDR1 MNHEY and CDR2 SMNVEV (reference sequence). This CDR3 has 16 residues. The CDR3: CASSLDRGVVNSPLHF. For the CDR3, the DNA is TGTGCCAGCAGTTTGGACAGGGGAGTAGTTAATTCACCCCTCCACTTT.

Details on this clone: Since a much larger clone is just one base distant, this may be a read error. CDR3: CASSSTGAPYEQYF. CDR3 in DNA: TGTGCCAGCAGCTCGACAGGGGCCCCCTACGAGCAGTACTTC. The V gene is TRBV5-6, the J gene TRBJ2-7, with 8 bases fitting TRBD1. V was clipped by 3 bases and J by 2 bases; unmatched bases: 4. Germline V gene lookup returns CDR1 SGHDT and CDR2 YYEEEE. The CDR3 is 14 amino acids.

For the CDR3, the DNA is TGCAGCGTTGAGAGTCAGGGGGGCTACGAGCAGTACTTC. Translated, it gives CSVESQGGYEQYF. The chain carries TRBV29-1 and TRBJ2-5; D might be TRBD1 (7 bases). With the DNA end fitting TRBJ2-7 better, the J assignment may be wrong. This CDR3 spans 13 amino acids. The germline V gene encodes CDR1 SQVTM and CDR2 ANQGSEA.

Points on this clone: Other DNA sequences in the sample encode the same CDR3. The J gene is TRBJ1-1, the V gene TRBV29-1, with D maybe TRBD1 (6 bases). The V end was cut by 4 bases, the J end by 1 base, with 10 bases between. The CDR3 runs to 13 residues. Germline CDR1 SQVTM, CDR2 ANQGSEA. CDR3: CSVAGQSNTEAFF. CDR3 nucleotide sequence: TGCAGCGTTGCCGGACAGTCGAACACTGAAGCTTTCTTT.

The V gene is TRBV4-1, the J gene TRBJ2-7; no reliable D call. This CDR3 spans 11 amino acids. From germline, CDR1 is MGHRA and CDR2 YSYEKL. With 8 bases removed from V and 6 bases from J, the gap between germline ends came to 11 bases. The CDR3 loop reads CASGFGGEQYF. CDR3 DNA: TGCGCCAGCGGATTTGGCGGCGAGCAGTACTTC.